The next 16 T cell receptor beta chains were all read from a single sample in a study of OX40 agonist ivuxolimab in advanced cancers. TCRdb's table, derived via immunoSEQ multiplex PCR, lists solely in-frame clones and lacks some. Counted here are over 30,000 clones, 65% to 80% occurring once; the ten biggest clones make up approximately 10%. This specimen consisted of CD4+ or CD8+ T cells sorted from blood, obtained in a trial of the OX40 agonist ivuxolimab. These receptors came from an adult with an advanced solid tumor such as melanoma, head and neck, liver or kidney cancer.

This clone was detected only once. The chain uses TRBV7-6 and TRBJ2-3; 11 bases map to TRBD1. The CDR3 spans 15 residues. CDR1 SGHVS and CDR2 FNYEAQ come from the germline V gene. V lost 2 bases and J lost 5; bases outside the gene matches: 3. The DNA of the CDR3 is TGTGCCAGCAGCTTAAGGACAGGGGGCATAGATACGCAGTATTTT. Its protein is CASSLRTGGIDTQYF.

Concerning this clone: The sample carries other DNA sequences with the same CDR3. The V and J genes are TRBV7-9 and TRBJ1-2; D uncertain. The germline CDR1 and CDR2 sequences are SEHNR and FQNEAQ (reference sequence). V dropped 4 bases and J dropped 4 bases, with 7 bases sitting between them. The CDR3 is 12 amino acids. The CDR3 coding sequence is TGTGCCAGCAGCTCCGACGGCTATGGCTACACCTTC. Translating it yields CASSSDGYGYTF.

The chain links TRBV5-1 to TRBJ1-3, with no clear D. Trimming took 1 base from V and 9 from J, leaving 8 bases between them. Germline-derived CDR1 and CDR2 are SGHRS and YFSETQ. CDR3 length: 12 residues. CDR3 sequence: CASSLTGLTIYF. CDR3 nucleotide sequence: TGCGCCAGCAGCTTGACCGGGCTCACCATATATTTT.

The chain joins TRBV2 to TRBJ2-3, with D unclear. V shed 8 bases and J shed 5 bases, with 11 bases lying between them. This CDR3 contains 12 residues. Germline CDR1 is SNHLY and CDR2 is FYNNEI. CDR3 nucleotide sequence: TGTGCCAGCTTCTTACGTGAAGATACGCAGTATTTT. Translation: CASFLREDTQYF. Full variable domain (missing parts from reference TRBV2 and TRBJ2-3): EPEVTQTPSHQVTQMGQEVILRCVPISNHLYFYWYRQILGQKVEFLVSFYNNEISEKSEIFDDQFSVERPDGSNFTLKIRSTKLEDSAMYFCASFLREDTQYFGPGTRLTVL.

The genes are TRBV5-1 and TRBJ2-5, with TRBD2 as a possible D gene (6 bases). Germline V gene lookup returns CDR1 SGHRS and CDR2 YFSETQ. This CDR3 has 14 amino acids. The V end lost 2 bases, the J end lost 5 bases, and 13 bases lay between the germline ends. In DNA form, the CDR3 reads TGCGCCAGCAGCTTTTCCGGGAGCTCGGAGACCCAGTACTTC. This translates into CASSFSGSSETQYF. The full variable domain, completed using reference TRBV5-1 and TRBJ2-5, is KAGVTQTPRYLIKTRGQQVTLSCSPISGHRSVSWYQQTPGQGLQFLFEYFSETQRNKGNFPGRFSGRQFSNSRSEMNVSTLELGDSALYLCASSFSGSSETQYFGPGTRLLVL.

This clone has a handful of counts. V gene TRBV7-9 combines with J gene TRBJ2-5, with D unclear. The V end was cut by 3 bases, the J end by 6 bases, with 11 bases between. Germline V gene data show CDR1 as SEHNR and CDR2 as FQNEAQ (reference sequence). The CDR3 loop spans 13 amino acids. CDR3 sequence: CASSLMGPQTQYF. The CDR3 DNA reads TGTGCCAGCAGCTTGATGGGCCCCCAGACCCAGTACTTC. The full variable domain, in which reference TRBV7-9 and TRBJ2-5 provide the parts outside the CDR3, is DTGVSQNPRHKITKRGQNVTFRCDPISEHNRLYWYRQTLGQGPEFLTYFQNEAQLEKSRLLSDRFSAERPKGSFSTLEIQRTEQGDSAMYLCASSLMGPQTQYFGPGTRLLVL.

The chain recombines TRBV4-1 with TRBJ2-3, with 8 positions matching TRBD1. V lost 2 bases and J lost 0; bases outside the gene matches: 4. The CDR3 length is 16 residues. Germline CDR1 is MGHRA and CDR2 is YSYEKL. Here the CDR3 DNA reads TGCGCCAGCAGCCAATGGGGACAGGAGAGCACAGATACGCAGTATTTT. Translating gives CASSQWGQESTDTQYF.

V usage is TRBV30 and J usage is TRBJ2-1, with 9 bases identical to TRBD1. This CDR3 is 16 amino acids long. V gave up 5 bases and J gave up 7 bases; unmatched junction bases: 15. Germline V gives CDR1 GTSNPN, CDR2 SVGIG (reference sequence). The DNA of the CDR3 is TGTGCCTGGGTGCTCCTGGGACAGGGAAAGAAGAATGAGCAGTTCTTC. This gives the protein CAWVLLGQGKKNEQFF.

The chain has TRBV30 and TRBJ1-5; TRBD1 is a possible D gene (5 bases). The CDR3 loop spans 14 amino acids. Trimming shortened V by 2 bases and J by 7 bases, and 15 bases separated the two germline ends. Germline-derived CDR1 and CDR2 are GTSNPN and SVGIG (reference sequence). CDR3 sequence: CAWSSGQGWQPQHF. The CDR3 coding sequence is TGTGCCTGGAGTAGTGGTCAGGGATGGCAGCCCCAGCATTTT.

The chain joins TRBV23-1 to TRBJ1-3, with 9 bases identical to TRBD1. TRBV23-1 is reported as an ORF; its role is uncertain. Trimming removed 0 bases from V and 0 bases from J; junction bases left unmatched: 12. The CDR3 spans 20 residues. Written as DNA, the CDR3 is TGCGCCAGCAGTCAATCACGGACAGGGGTCGGACTCTGCTCTGGAAACACCATATATTTT. It is translated as CASSQSRTGVGLCSGNTIYF.

CDR3 nucleotides: TGCGCCAGCAGCCCAATAGCAGGGGGTACTGAAGCTTTCTTT. Amino acids: CASSPIAGGTEAFF. This chain connects TRBV5-1 to TRBJ1-1, with TRBD1 matching 7 bases. Trimming took 4 bases from V and 5 from J; bases not matched to a gene: 8. CDR1 is SGHRS and CDR2 is YFSETQ in the germline V gene. The CDR3 has 14 residues.

The chain employs TRBV30 and TRBJ1-6, with 8 bases aligning to TRBD1. J lost 7 bases, V lost 2 bases, and 7 bases had no gene match. Germline CDR1 and CDR2: GTSNPN and SVGIG (reference sequence). This CDR3 spans 15 amino acids. The CDR3 nucleotides are TGTGCCTGGAGTATCCGACAGGGGCAAAATTCACCCCTCCACTTT. It is translated as CAWSIRQGQNSPLHF.

The genes are TRBV14 and TRBJ2-7, with D perhaps matching TRBD2 (6 bases). This CDR3 contains 15 residues. CDR1 SGHDN and CDR2 FVKESK come from the germline V gene. The V gene lost 5 bases and the J gene lost 9 bases, with 23 bases spanning the gap. The CDR3 spells CASSELDRRANVQYF. In DNA form, the CDR3 reads TGTGCCAGCAGCGAACTGGACCGGAGGGCCAACGTGCAGTACTTC.

This chain links TRBV30 with TRBJ2-5; the match to TRBD2 covers 7 bases. Trimming cost V 1 base and J 5 bases; bases outside gene matches: 7. The CDR3 length is 14 residues. Germline values: CDR1 GTSNPN, CDR2 SVGIG (reference sequence). CDR3 protein: CAWSAGGGGETQYF. CDR3 in DNA: TGTGCCTGGAGTGCGGGGGGTGGGGGGGAGACCCAGTACTTC.

The chain carries TRBV28 and TRBJ2-7; 13 bases fit TRBD2. Germline assignment: CDR1 MDHEN and CDR2 SYDVKM. The ends lost 2 bases at V and 8 bases at J; junction bases unmatched: 3. This CDR3 has 14 residues. CDR3 amino acids: CASSLGTSGAKQYF. CDR3 DNA: TGTGCCAGCAGTTTAGGGACTAGCGGGGCCAAGCAGTACTTC.

The chain recombines TRBV5-4 with TRBJ2-5, with 9 bases aligning to TRBD2. Germline V gene lookup returns CDR1 SGHNT and CDR2 YYREEE (reference sequence). The J segment lost 1 base and the V segment lost 2 bases, leaving 3 bases of the junction unmatched. CDR3 length: 15 amino acids. The CDR3 sequence is CASSLGRGGQETQYF. The CDR3 DNA follows: TGTGCCAGCAGCTTAGGGCGGGGGGGCCAAGAGACCCAGTACTTC.